The present T cell receptor (beta chain) was sequenced within a study of cytomegalovirus exposure and HLA in healthy donors. The study's findings and limits: Per a later analysis, under 20,000 TCR beta sequences showed association with HLA alleles at 0.05 false discovery rate. Later analysis suggested most CMV-associated TCR beta chains were HLA-restricted.

From germline, CDR1 is MGHRA and CDR2 YSYEKL. This CDR3 region has 16 residues. With 1 base removed from V and 2 bases from J, the gap between germline ends came to 14 bases. The PCR had 60 Vbeta and 13 Jbeta primers. The assay was immunoSEQ multiplex PCR, and TCRdb's table has in-frame clones only and misses some. The repertoire includes about 170,000 clones, approximately 88% of them detected once, and 1.2% sits in the top ten. To note about this clone: Its specificity is unknown.

This TCR derives from a boy between 2 and 10 years old in good health and CMV-seronegative. The sequencing input was PBMCs. V is TRBV4-1 and J is TRBJ1-2; D possibly corresponds to TRBD1 (6 bases). CDR3 loop: CASSQGDRQDNYGYTF. The DNA of the CDR3 is TGCGCCAGCAGCCAAGGGGATAGACAGGACAACTATGGCTACACCTTC.